This TCR beta chain originates from a study of blood T cells in healthy people across ages. As for this clonotype: Its antigen is as yet unknown.

Study conclusions and caveats: Observed TCR beta diversity per million T cells went down as age went up. This fall followed a roughly linear course with age.

The germline V gene has CDR1 SQVTM and CDR2 ANQGSEA. V trimming: 6 bases; J trimming: 5 bases; junction bases outside the gene matches: 8. This CDR3 is 13 amino acids long. PCR was performed a second time for about 6 to 12 cycles using a sample-barcoded 5' primer and a J-beta primer mix. A 12-random-nucleotide template-switch adaptor tagged each cDNA molecule. TCRdb used MiXCR to reprocess the 5' RACE reads, holding one entry per CDR3 protein. The sample has some 800,000 distinct CDR3 sequences, roughly 25% seen once. These records were also assigned to another study, of T cells of mothers and their children. That source adds: RNA extracted was entirely used for cDNA synthesis, roughly 1.6 ug per 15 ul.

The source is a boy aged 5-17 years in good health. The V and J genes are TRBV29-1 and TRBJ1-1; 8 positions match TRBD1. The specimen sequenced was blood. CDR3 loop: CSVGTGGRTEAFF. The CDR3 region has the DNA TGCAGCGTGGGAACAGGGGGACGTACTGAAGCTTTCTTT.